A single sample is the source of the 30 T cell receptor beta chains below, sequenced in a study of OX40 agonist ivuxolimab in advanced cancers. Clones were read by immunoSEQ multiplex PCR, and TCRdb kept only the in-frame ones, dropping some. The data hold about 99,000 clones, with roughly 95% observed a single time. This material consisted of CD4+ or CD8+ T cells sorted from blood, taken in a trial of the OX40 agonist ivuxolimab. These receptors came from an adult with an advanced solid tumor such as melanoma, head and neck, liver or kidney cancer.

The chain carries TRBV19 and TRBJ1-2, with D perhaps TRBD1 (5 bases). V was shortened by 5 bases and J by 4 bases, with 14 bases between the two germline ends. Germline assignment: CDR1 LNHDA and CDR2 SQIVND (reference sequence). The CDR3 sequence is 14 residues long. The CDR3 nucleotides are TGTGCCAGTAGTGTCGGGGCTTGGGGCTATGGCTACACCTTC. This encodes CASSVGAWGYGYTF.

This clone came up once. The CDR3 bases are TGCGCCAGCAGCCGGGACCGTGGCTCCTACGAGCAGTACTTC. Translated: CASSRDRGSYEQYF. This chain connects TRBV5-1 to TRBJ2-7; D might be TRBD1 or TRBD2, each matching 5 bases. The CDR3 spans 14 residues. The V and J ends lost 4 bases and 0 bases respectively, with 11 bases between them. Germline V gene sequence: CDR1 SGHRS, CDR2 YFSETQ. Combining the CDR3 with reference TRBV5-1 and TRBJ2-7 gives the whole variable domain KAGVTQTPRYLIKTRGQQVTLSCSPISGHRSVSWYQQTPGQGLQFLFEYFSETQRNKGNFPGRFSGRQFSNSRSEMNVSTLELGDSALYLCASSRDRGSYEQYFGPGTRLTVT.

J is TRBJ1-2 and V is TRBV27; tentatively, D is TRBD1 (5 bases). The CDR3 length is 18 residues. Germline loops: CDR1 MNHEY, CDR2 SMNVEV (reference sequence). Trimming took 2 bases from V and 4 from J, leaving 23 bases between them. In DNA form, the CDR3 reads TGTGCCAGCAGTTTAGAATGGGGGGGAAGAGTCGACAGCTATGGCTACACCTTC. Its protein product is CASSLEWGGRVDSYGYTF.

The rearrangement uses TRBV27 and TRBJ1-5, with 8 bases fitting TRBD1. J lost 5 bases, V lost 4 bases, and 10 bases had no gene match. The CDR3 runs to 16 residues. From germline, CDR1 is MNHEY and CDR2 SMNVEV (reference sequence). The CDR3 here is CASSSDSGGSYQPQHF. CDR3 DNA: TGTGCCAGCAGTTCGGACTCAGGGGGCAGTTATCAGCCCCAGCATTTT.

Regarding this clone: The sample contains more than one DNA sequence encoding this CDR3. The chain joins TRBV5-6 to TRBJ2-5; D gene unclear. Germline CDR1 SGHDT, CDR2 YYEEEE. V was pared by 3 bases and J by 2 bases, with 2 bases between. This CDR3 has 11 amino acids. The CDR3 sequence is CASSSQETQYF. CDR3 bases: TGTGCCAGCAGCTCACAAGAGACCCAGTACTTC.

J is TRBJ2-6 and V is TRBV19; TRBD2 might be the D (6 bases). CDR1 and CDR2 (germline): LNHDA, SQIVND (reference sequence). The CDR3 has 17 amino acids. Trimming shortened V by 4 bases and J by 1 base, and 14 bases separated the two germline ends. The CDR3 region is CASSTGVGTSGANVLTF. For the CDR3, the DNA is TGTGCCAGTAGTACCGGGGTAGGGACTTCTGGGGCCAACGTCCTGACTTTC.

J is TRBJ1-6 and V is TRBV28; D is possibly TRBD1 (5 bases). The germline V and J ends were trimmed by 2 bases and 1 base, with 9 bases remaining between them. Germline loops: CDR1 MDHEN, CDR2 SYDVKM. The CDR3 spans 16 residues. CDR3 nucleotide sequence: TGTGCCAGCAGTTTAATCGGGGCGTCCTATAATTCACCCCTCCACTTT. The encoded protein is CASSLIGASYNSPLHF.

This chain links TRBV7-2 with TRBJ1-1; D may be TRBD1 (5 bases). There are 15 residues in the CDR3. Trimming pared 5 bases from V and 0 bases from J, leaving 13 bases between. Germline V gives CDR1 SGHTA, CDR2 FQGNSA. Here the CDR3 DNA reads TGTGCCAGCAGCCGCCCGGGGGGGGTGAACACTGAAGCTTTCTTT. Translating gives CASSRPGGVNTEAFF. Full variable domain (missing parts from reference TRBV7-2 and TRBJ1-1): GAGVSQSPSNKVTEKGKDVELRCDPISGHTALYWYRQSLGQGLEFLIYFQGNSAPDKSGLPSDRFSAERTGGSVSTLTIQRTQQEDSAVYLCASSRPGGVNTEAFFGQGTRLTVV.

This chain joins TRBV2 and TRBJ2-7; D is unresolved. The CDR3 consists of 12 residues. Deletions cut 6 bases from V and 4 bases from J, with 10 bases between. From germline, CDR1 is SNHLY and CDR2 FYNNEI. CDR3 residues: CASRTLEYEQYF. The CDR3 nucleotides read TGTGCCAGCAGGACCTTGGAGTACGAGCAGTACTTC.

CDR3 coding DNA: TGTGCCAGCGCCCCAATTCAGGACCTTAATCAGCCCCAGCATTTT. As protein: CASAPIQDLNQPQHF. The chain uses TRBV27 and TRBJ1-5; D unresolved. V was pared by 8 bases and J by 4 bases, with 18 bases between. The germline V gene has CDR1 MNHEY and CDR2 SMNVEV (reference sequence). This CDR3 contains 15 residues.

CDR3 sequence: CASSLGLAGPDTQYF. CDR3 DNA: TGTGCCAGCAGTTTAGGGCTAGCGGGGCCAGATACGCAGTATTTT. V is TRBV6-5 and J is TRBJ2-3, with 9 bases aligning to TRBD2. Germline CDR1 reads MNHEY; CDR2 reads SVGAGI. CDR3 length equals 15 residues. The ends lost 4 bases at V and 4 bases at J; junction bases unmatched: 6.

The chain couples TRBV28 to TRBJ2-2; D unresolved. V was cut by 5 bases and J by 7 bases, with 11 bases left in between. The germline V gene has CDR1 MDHEN and CDR2 SYDVKM. The CDR3 loop spans 13 amino acids. The CDR3 loop is CASSGPHGGELFF. CDR3 DNA sequence: TGTGCCAGCAGTGGACCCCACGGCGGGGAGCTGTTTTTT.

The chain combines TRBV10-2 with TRBJ1-2; the match to TRBD1 covers 10 bases. Trimming took 3 bases from V and 5 from J; bases not matched to a gene: 9. The germline V gene encodes CDR1 WSHSY and CDR2 SAAADI. The CDR3 has 16 amino acids. CDR3 loop: CASSEDTGTGAYGYTF. Here the CDR3 DNA reads TGCGCCAGCAGTGAAGATACCGGGACAGGGGCTTATGGCTACACCTTC.

This chain joins TRBV19 and TRBJ2-3; TRBD2 matches 7 bases. The V segment lost 5 bases and the J segment 1 base; nucleotides outside the gene matches: 3. Germline loops: CDR1 LNHDA, CDR2 SQIVND (reference sequence). The CDR3 sequence is 14 residues long. The chain's CDR3 is CASSARGGTDTQYF. The CDR3 DNA reads as TGTGCCAGTAGTGCTCGGGGGGGCACAGATACGCAGTATTTT.

This clone was recorded only once. The chain is built from TRBV11-2 and TRBJ1-2; a possible D gene is TRBD1 (6 bases). Trimming removed 5 bases from V and 2 bases from J, with 12 bases in between. CDR1 is SGHAT, CDR2 FQNNGV, per germline. The CDR3 is made up of 14 amino acids. In DNA form, the CDR3 reads TGTGCCAGCAGCACCCACAGGGACAACTATGGCTACACCTTC. This codes for CASSTHRDNYGYTF.

The J gene is TRBJ1-4, the V gene TRBV6-5; TRBD1 is a possible D gene (5 bases). The V gene's germline CDR1 is MNHEY and CDR2 SVGAGI. V gave up 7 bases and J gave up 8 bases, with 20 bases separating them. The length of the CDR3 is 15 residues. DNA for the CDR3: TGTGCCAGCACTCCCCGGGGAGGGGTGGGGGAAAAACTGTTTTTT. It specifies CASTPRGGVGEKLFF.

The J gene is TRBJ1-2, the V gene TRBV19; D ambiguous. Germline CDR1 and CDR2: LNHDA and SQIVND (reference sequence). There are 17 residues in the CDR3. The V and J ends lost 5 bases and 5 bases respectively, with 24 bases between them. As DNA, the CDR3 is TGTGCCAGTAGTGCGTGGTCGGCGATCCCTCTGTGGTATGGCTACACCTTC. It yields the protein CASSAWSAIPLWYGYTF.

The J gene is TRBJ1-4, the V gene TRBV25-1; a possible D gene is TRBD1 (5 bases). Trimming took off 5 bases at V and 8 bases at J, with 12 bases between the two ends. Germline values: CDR1 MGHDK, CDR2 SYGVNS. This CDR3 has 13 amino acids. For the CDR3, the DNA is TGTGCCAGCAGTCAACAGGACGCGGAAAAACTGTTTTTT. Its protein is CASSQQDAEKLFF.

This clone was seen more than once but under ten times. The chain joins TRBV5-1 to TRBJ1-5, with 7 bases that match TRBD1. This CDR3 spans 15 amino acids. Germline loops: CDR1 SGHRS, CDR2 YFSETQ. V gave up 0 bases and J gave up 5 bases; unmatched junction bases: 5. CDR3 nucleotide sequence: TGCGCCAGCAGCTTGGAGGGGGCTCCCCATCAGCCCCAGCATTTT. Translated: CASSLEGAPHQPQHF.

The rearrangement links TRBV7-8 to TRBJ2-7, with D possibly being TRBD1 or TRBD2 (5 bases each). Germline V lookup: CDR1 SGHVS, CDR2 FQNEAQ. With 1 base removed from V and 0 bases from J, the gap between germline ends came to 13 bases. The CDR3 length is 16 residues. CDR3 protein: CASSLVRGRTSYEQYF. CDR3 DNA: TGTGCCAGCAGCTTAGTTCGGGGACGTACCTCCTACGAGCAGTACTTC.

The chain has TRBV9 and TRBJ2-7; 9 bases map to TRBD1. Germline V CDR1 and CDR2: SGDLS, YYNGEE. This CDR3 has 15 amino acids. After removal of 0 bases from V and 6 bases from J, the junction contained 7 bases not matched to a gene. This CDR3 reads CASSVGGTGTREQYF. Here the CDR3 DNA reads TGTGCCAGCAGCGTAGGGGGGACAGGGACCCGCGAGCAGTACTTC.

This sequence joins TRBV5-1 and TRBJ2-7; D gene uncertain. The germline V and J ends were trimmed by 1 base and 2 bases, with 1 base remaining between them. Germline V gives CDR1 SGHRS, CDR2 YFSETQ. This CDR3 has 11 residues. The CDR3 DNA reads as TGCGCCAGCAGCTTGACCTACGAGCAGTACTTC. This translates into CASSLTYEQYF.

The gene calls are TRBV7-9 and TRBJ1-2; 9 bases are shared with TRBD1. The CDR3 spans 14 residues. The germline V gene encodes CDR1 SEHNR and CDR2 FQNEAQ (reference sequence). The ends lost 4 bases at V and 8 bases at J; junction bases unmatched: 8. DNA of the CDR3: TGTGCCAGCAGCTCGGACAGGGGCTGGCGAGGCTACACCTTC. It encodes CASSSDRGWRGYTF.

V usage is TRBV9 and J usage is TRBJ2-3; TRBD1 might be the D (5 bases). CDR3 length: 14 amino acids. The V end lost 2 bases, the J end lost 5 bases, and 12 bases lay between the germline ends. Germline assignment: CDR1 SGDLS and CDR2 YYNGEE. The CDR3 here is CASSVGAQGDTQYF. The CDR3 nucleotides read TGTGCCAGCAGCGTTGGCGCCCAGGGAGATACGCAGTATTTT.

The chain links TRBV27 to TRBJ1-6, with 9 bases that match TRBD1. The CDR3 is made up of 15 amino acids. V lost 6 bases and J lost 10; bases outside the gene matches: 10. The germline CDR1 and CDR2 sequences are MNHEY and SMNVEV (reference sequence). CDR3 coding DNA: TGTGCCAGCAGGGACGCGGACAGGGGAATCTCACCCCTCCACTTT. This translates into CASRDADRGISPLHF.

The chain uses TRBV6-1 and TRBJ1-5; 8 bases fit TRBD1. The germline V gene has CDR1 MNHNS and CDR2 SASEGT. Trimming cost V 6 bases and J 4 bases; bases outside gene matches: 5. This CDR3 is 14 amino acids long. Here the CDR3 DNA reads TGTGCCAGCAGCGGGACAGGAACTAATCAGCCCCAGCATTTT. As protein: CASSGTGTNQPQHF.

This clone was observed once. V is TRBV7-2 and J is TRBJ1-2, with 10 bases aligning to TRBD1. Germline V gene lookup returns CDR1 SGHTA and CDR2 FQGNSA. The J segment lost 4 bases and the V segment lost 5 bases, leaving 10 bases of the junction unmatched. The CDR3 extends over 16 amino acids. The CDR3 sequence: CASSRLRTGGSYGYTF. The DNA of the CDR3 is TGTGCCAGCAGCCGACTTCGGACAGGGGGTTCCTATGGCTACACCTTC.

The chain uses TRBV19 and TRBJ1-4; 7 bases are shared with TRBD1. The CDR3 extends over 15 amino acids. With V trimmed by 8 bases and J by 4 bases, 10 bases remained unmatched. Germline CDR1 LNHDA, CDR2 SQIVND (reference sequence). The DNA of the CDR3 is TGTGCCAGTCACCCTAGGACAGGATATAATGAAAAACTGTTTTTT. As protein: CASHPRTGYNEKLFF.

The CDR3 nucleotides are TGTGCCAGCAGCTTACGGGGGTATGGCTACACCTTC. Amino acid sequence: CASSLRGYGYTF. The chain combines TRBV7-2 with TRBJ1-2, with D possibly being TRBD1 (5 bases). Germline V gene sequence: CDR1 SGHTA, CDR2 FQGNSA. This CDR3 spans 12 amino acids. The V gene lost 2 bases and the J gene lost 5 bases, with 6 bases spanning the gap. Filled out from reference TRBV7-2 and TRBJ1-2, the complete variable domain reads GAGVSQSPSNKVTEKGKDVELRCDPISGHTALYWYRQSLGQGLEFLIYFQGNSAPDKSGLPSDRFSAERTGGSVSTLTIQRTQQEDSAVYLCASSLRGYGYTFGSGTRLTVV.

The J gene is TRBJ1-5, the V gene TRBV30; D is uncertain. CDR3 length: 12 residues. Trimming shortened V by 0 bases and J by 4 bases, and 4 bases separated the two germline ends. CDR1 and CDR2 from the germline V gene are GTSNPN and SVGIG (reference sequence). The CDR3 coding sequence is TGTGCCTGGAGTGTCCGGAATCAGCCCCAGCATTTT. Its protein product is CAWSVRNQPQHF.